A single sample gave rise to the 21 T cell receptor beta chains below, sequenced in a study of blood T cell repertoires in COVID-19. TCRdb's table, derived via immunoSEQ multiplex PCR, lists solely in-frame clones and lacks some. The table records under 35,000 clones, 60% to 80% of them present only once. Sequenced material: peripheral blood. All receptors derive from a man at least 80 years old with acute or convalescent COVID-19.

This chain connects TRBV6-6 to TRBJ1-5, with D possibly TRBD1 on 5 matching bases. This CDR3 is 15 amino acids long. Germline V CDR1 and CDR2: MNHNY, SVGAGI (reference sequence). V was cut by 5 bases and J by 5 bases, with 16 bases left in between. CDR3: CASSGWAAGDQPQHF. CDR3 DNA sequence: TGTGCCAGCAGTGGGTGGGCCGCGGGGGATCAGCCCCAGCATTTT.

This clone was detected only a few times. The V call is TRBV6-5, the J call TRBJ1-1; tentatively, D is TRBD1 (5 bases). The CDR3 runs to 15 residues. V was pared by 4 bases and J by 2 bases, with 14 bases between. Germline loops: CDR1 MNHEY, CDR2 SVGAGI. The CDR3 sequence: CASSSQTVFNTEAFF. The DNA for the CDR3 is TGTGCCAGCAGTTCACAGACAGTATTTAACACTGAAGCTTTCTTT.

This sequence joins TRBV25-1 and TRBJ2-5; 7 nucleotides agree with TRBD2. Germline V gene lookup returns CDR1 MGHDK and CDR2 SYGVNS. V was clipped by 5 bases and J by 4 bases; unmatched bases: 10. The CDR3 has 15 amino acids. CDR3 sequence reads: CASSLAGVGGETQYF. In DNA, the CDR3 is TGTGCCAGCAGTCTTGCGGGAGTGGGGGGAGAGACCCAGTACTTC.

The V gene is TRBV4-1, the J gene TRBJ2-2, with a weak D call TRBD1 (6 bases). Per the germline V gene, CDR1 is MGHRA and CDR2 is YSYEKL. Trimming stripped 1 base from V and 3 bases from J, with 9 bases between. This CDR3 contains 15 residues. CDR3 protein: CASSQVQGYTGELFF. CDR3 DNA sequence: TGCGCCAGCAGCCAAGTACAGGGTTACACCGGGGAGCTGTTTTTT.

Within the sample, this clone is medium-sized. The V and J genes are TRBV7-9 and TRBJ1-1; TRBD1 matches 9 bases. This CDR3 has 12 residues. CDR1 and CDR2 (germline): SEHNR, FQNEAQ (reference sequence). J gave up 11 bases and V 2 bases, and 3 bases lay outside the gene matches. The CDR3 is CASSLRDRDAFF. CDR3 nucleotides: TGTGCCAGCAGCTTAAGGGACAGGGACGCTTTCTTT.

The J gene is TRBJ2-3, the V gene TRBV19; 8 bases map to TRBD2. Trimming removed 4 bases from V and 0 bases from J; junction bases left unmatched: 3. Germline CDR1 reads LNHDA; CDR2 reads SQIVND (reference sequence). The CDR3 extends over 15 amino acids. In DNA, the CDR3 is TGTGCCAGTAGTAACGTAGCGGGGAGCACAGATACGCAGTATTTT. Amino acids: CASSNVAGSTDTQYF.

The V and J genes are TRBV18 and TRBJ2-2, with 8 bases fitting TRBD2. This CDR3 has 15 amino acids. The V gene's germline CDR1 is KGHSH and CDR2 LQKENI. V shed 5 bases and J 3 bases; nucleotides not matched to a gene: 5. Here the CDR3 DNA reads TGTGCCAGCTCAGGGGGACTAGTGGACACCGGGGAGCTGTTTTTT. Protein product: CASSGGLVDTGELFF.

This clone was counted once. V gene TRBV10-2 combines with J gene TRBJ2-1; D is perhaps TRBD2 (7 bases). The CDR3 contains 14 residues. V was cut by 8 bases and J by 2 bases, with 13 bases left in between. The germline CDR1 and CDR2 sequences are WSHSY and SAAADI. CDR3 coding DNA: TGCGCCAGCGAGGGGGGGGCGGCCTACAATGAGCAGTTCTTC. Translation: CASEGGAAYNEQFF.

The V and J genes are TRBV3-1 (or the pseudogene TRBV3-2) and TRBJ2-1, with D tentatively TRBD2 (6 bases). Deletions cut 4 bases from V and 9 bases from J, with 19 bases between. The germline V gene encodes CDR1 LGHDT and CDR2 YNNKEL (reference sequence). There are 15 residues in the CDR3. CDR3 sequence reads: CASSLRGGGIGEQFF. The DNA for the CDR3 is TGTGCCAGCAGCCTCCGGGGAGGCGGCATCGGTGAGCAGTTCTTC.

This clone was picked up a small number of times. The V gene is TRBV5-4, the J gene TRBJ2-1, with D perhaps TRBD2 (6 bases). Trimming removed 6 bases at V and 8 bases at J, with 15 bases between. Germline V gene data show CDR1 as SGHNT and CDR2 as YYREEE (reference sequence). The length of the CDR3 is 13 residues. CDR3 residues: CASTARWGDEQFF. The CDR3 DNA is TGTGCCAGCACCGCGAGGTGGGGGGATGAGCAGTTCTTC. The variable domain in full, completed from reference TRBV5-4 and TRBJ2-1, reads ETGVTQSPTHLIKTRGQQVTLRCSSQSGHNTVSWYQQALGQGPQFIFQYYREEENGRGNFPPRFSGLQFPNYSSELNVNALELDDSALYLCASTARWGDEQFFGPGTRLTVL.

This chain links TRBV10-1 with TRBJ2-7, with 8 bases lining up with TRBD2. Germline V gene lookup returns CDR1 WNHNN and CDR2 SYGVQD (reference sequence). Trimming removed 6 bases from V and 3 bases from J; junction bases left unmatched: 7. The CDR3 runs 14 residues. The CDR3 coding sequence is TGCGCCAGCAGGAACGTTCTAGCGGGCTACGAGCAGTACTTC. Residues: CASRNVLAGYEQYF.

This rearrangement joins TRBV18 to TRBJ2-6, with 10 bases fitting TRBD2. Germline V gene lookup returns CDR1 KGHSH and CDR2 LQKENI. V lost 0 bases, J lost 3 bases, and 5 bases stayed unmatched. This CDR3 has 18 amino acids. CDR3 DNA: TGTGCCAGCTCACCACCCCAGCGGGGGGGTTTTGGGGCCAACGTCCTGACTTTC. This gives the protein CASSPPQRGGFGANVLTF.

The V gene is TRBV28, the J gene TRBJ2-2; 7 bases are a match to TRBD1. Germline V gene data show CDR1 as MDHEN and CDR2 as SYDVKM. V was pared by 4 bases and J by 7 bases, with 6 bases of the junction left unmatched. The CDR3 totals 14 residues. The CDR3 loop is CASSSGTANGELFF. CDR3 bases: TGTGCCAGCAGTTCAGGGACAGCTAACGGGGAGCTGTTTTTT.

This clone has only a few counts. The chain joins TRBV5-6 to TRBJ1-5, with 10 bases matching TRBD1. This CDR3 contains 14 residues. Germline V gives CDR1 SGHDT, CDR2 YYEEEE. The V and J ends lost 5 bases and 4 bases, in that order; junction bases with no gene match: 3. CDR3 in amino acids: CASRRTGGNQPQHF. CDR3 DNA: TGTGCCAGCAGGCGGACAGGGGGAAATCAGCCCCAGCATTTT.

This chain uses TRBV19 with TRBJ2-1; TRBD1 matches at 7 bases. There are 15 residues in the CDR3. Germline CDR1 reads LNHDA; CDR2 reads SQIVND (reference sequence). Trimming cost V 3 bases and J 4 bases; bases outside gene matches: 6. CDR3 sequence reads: CASSIVTGLYNEQFF. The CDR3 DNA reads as TGTGCCAGTAGTATTGTGACAGGGTTGTACAATGAGCAGTTCTTC.

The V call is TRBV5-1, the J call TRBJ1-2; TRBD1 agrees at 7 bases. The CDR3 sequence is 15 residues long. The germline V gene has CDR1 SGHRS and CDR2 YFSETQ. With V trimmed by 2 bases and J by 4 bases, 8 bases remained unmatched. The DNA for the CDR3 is TGCGCCAGCAGCTTCAGACAGGGCCAGCTCTATGGCTACACCTTC. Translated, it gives CASSFRQGQLYGYTF.

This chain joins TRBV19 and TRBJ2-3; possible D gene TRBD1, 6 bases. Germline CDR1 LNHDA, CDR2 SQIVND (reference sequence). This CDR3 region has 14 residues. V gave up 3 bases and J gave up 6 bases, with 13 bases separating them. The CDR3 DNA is TGTGCCAGTAGTATTGCAGGGGTTCGGGATACGCAGTATTTT. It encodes CASSIAGVRDTQYF.

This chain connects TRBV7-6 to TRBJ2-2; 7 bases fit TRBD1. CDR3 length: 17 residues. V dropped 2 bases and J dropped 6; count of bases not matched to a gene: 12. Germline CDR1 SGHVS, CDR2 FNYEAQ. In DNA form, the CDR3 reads TGTGCCAGCAGCTTACTCCGACAGGGTTGGGATTCCGGGGAGCTGTTTTTT. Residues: CASSLLRQGWDSGELFF.

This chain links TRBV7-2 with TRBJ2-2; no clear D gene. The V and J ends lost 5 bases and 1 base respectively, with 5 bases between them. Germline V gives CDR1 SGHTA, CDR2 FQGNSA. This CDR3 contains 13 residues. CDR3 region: CASSIKNTGELFF. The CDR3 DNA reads TGTGCCAGCAGCATAAAGAACACCGGGGAGCTGTTTTTT. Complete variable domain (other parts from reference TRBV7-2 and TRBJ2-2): GAGVSQSPSNKVTEKGKDVELRCDPISGHTALYWYRQSLGQGLEFLIYFQGNSAPDKSGLPSDRFSAERTGGSVSTLTIQRTQQEDSAVYLCASSIKNTGELFFGEGSRLTVL.

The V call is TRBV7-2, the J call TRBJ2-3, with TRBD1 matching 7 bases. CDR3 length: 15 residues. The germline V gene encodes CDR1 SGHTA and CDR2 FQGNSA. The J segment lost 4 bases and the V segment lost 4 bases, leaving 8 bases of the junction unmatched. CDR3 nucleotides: TGTGCCAGCAGCTCCCCGGGACAGATGGCAGATACGCAGTATTTT. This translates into CASSSPGQMADTQYF.

The CDR3 protein is CASSLPDLTLAKNIQYF. The CDR3 nucleotides read TGTGCCAGCAGCCTACCGGACTTGACATTAGCCAAAAACATTCAGTACTTC. This chain uses TRBV5-5 with TRBJ2-4; D might be TRBD2 (5 bases). This CDR3 is 17 amino acids long. The ends were cut back, 4 bases at V and 0 bases at J, with 17 bases in the middle. Germline V CDR1 and CDR2: SGHKS, YYEKEE (reference sequence).